Sequencing of this T cell receptor beta chain was carried out in a study of cytomegalovirus exposure and HLA in healthy donors. PCR was performed using 60 Vbeta and 13 Jbeta primers. Generated by immunoSEQ multiplex PCR, the TCRdb table keeps only in-frame clones and is missing some. The sample has 130,000 or so clones; around three quarters are singletons. Study observations and caveats: In presence/absence analyses, roughly uniform sequencing depth across donors was assumed.

Of note for this clone: Its antigen is undetermined.

In germline, CDR1 is GTSNPN, CDR2 SVGIG (reference sequence). V lost 5 bases, J lost 1 base, and 14 bases lay in between. The CDR3 spans 15 residues. The rearrangement joins TRBV30 to TRBJ1-4, with D tentatively TRBD1 (6 bases). Specimen: PBMCs. The clonotype comes from a male donor in good health and CMV-seropositive. As DNA, the CDR3 is TGTGCCTGGTCCAAGACAGGAGAAACTAATGAAAAACTGTTTTTT. Protein product: CAWSKTGETNEKLFF.